This T cell receptor (beta chain) comes out of a study of blood T cell repertoires in COVID-19 (dated by TCRdb to the early 2020s). Looking at the study overall: Samples covering the acute and convalescent phases of COVID-19 were provided by collaborators in the United States, Italy and Spain. The prospective study material was composed of cDNA or gDNA derived from T cells, B-cell-depleted T cells, or PBMCs. Subjects who had been exposed to COVID-19, were actively infected with it, or had recovered from it provided the deeply sampled blood TCRbeta repertoires that made up the dataset. A freely available public database, intended as a resource for researchers studying the immune response to SARS-CoV-2, is where the repertoires were released. Samples came from the ongoing ImmuneRACE study (first 160 participants) plus 1,254 subjects from 6 global collaborators. The sample metadata nearly always contained a de-identified subject ID, COVID-19 status, age in years and sex. Where available, HLA class I and class II types were taken from metadata supplied by the sample provider and were not determined by assay-based typing. What the research found in general, with its limitations: How much clinical and demographic metadata was included differed by source and by participant, and the metadata was provided uncurated.

The collaborating institutions used their own protocols to collect whole blood in K2EDTA tubes. Collaborator samples were shipped for TCRbeta analysis as frozen whole blood, isolated PBMCs, or DNA extracted from either sample type. For CDR1 and CDR2, the germline V gene lists SGHDT and YYEEEE. Its CDR3 holds 15 amino acids, cysteine through phenylalanine. Left in the record is the CDR3 DNA by itself, 45 bases read in frame from the first base. At the junction V is shortened by 2 bases and J by 7 bases; bases outside the gene matches: 12. TCRbeta CDR3 regions were amplified from genomic DNA using the immunoSEQ Assay, a bias-controlled multiplex PCR. Per the authors' processing: Nucleated cell counts per sample were estimated from amplification of reference gene primers within the assay. Sequence reads were collapsed and filtered to measure the absolute abundance of every unique TCRbeta CDR3 rearrangement. For each sample, productive Simpson clonality was calculated by taking the square root of Simpson's diversity index across productive rearrangements. The immuneACCESS repertoire file appears here via TCRdb, limited to in-frame rearrangements. These files lack a portion of the clones; in checked studies, under half of the deficit traces to unresolved V genes, and the cause of the others is not known. V, J and clone size are those of that table, while D and trimming were read from the DNA. Recorded for this sample are about 290,000 clones; about 89% of them occurred a single time. The top ten constitute roughly 5% of the sample.

On this clone itself: No antigen is known for it. Nothing much larger sits one base from this clone, and base qualities are not available.

This receptor chain uses TRBV5-6 and TRBJ2-7, with 7 junctional bases fitting TRBD1. This sequence originates from a man aged 35-49 years with acute or convalescent COVID-19. Sequencing input: peripheral blood. The CDR3 protein: CASSLVSTGYWEQYF. Read as DNA, the sequence is TGTGCCAGCAGCTTAGTCTCGACAGGGTATTGGGAGCAGTACTTC.